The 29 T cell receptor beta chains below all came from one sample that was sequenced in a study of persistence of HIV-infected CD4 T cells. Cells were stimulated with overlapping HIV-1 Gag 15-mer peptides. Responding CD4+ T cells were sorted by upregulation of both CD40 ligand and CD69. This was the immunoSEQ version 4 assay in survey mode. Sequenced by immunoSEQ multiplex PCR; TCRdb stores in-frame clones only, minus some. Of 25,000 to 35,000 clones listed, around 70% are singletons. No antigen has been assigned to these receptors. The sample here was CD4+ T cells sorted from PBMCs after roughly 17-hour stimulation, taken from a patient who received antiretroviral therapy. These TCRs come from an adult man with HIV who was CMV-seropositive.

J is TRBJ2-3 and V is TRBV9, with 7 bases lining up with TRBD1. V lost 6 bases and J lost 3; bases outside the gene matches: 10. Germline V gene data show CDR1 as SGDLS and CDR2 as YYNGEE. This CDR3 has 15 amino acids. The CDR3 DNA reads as TGTGCCAGCACCCTTAGGGGGCTGGGAACAGATACGCAGTATTTT. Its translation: CASTLRGLGTDTQYF. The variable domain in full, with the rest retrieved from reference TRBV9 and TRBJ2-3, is DSGVTQTPKHLITATGQRVTLRCSPRSGDLSVYWYQQSLDQGLQFLIQYYNGEERAKGNILERFSAQQFPDLHSELNLSSLELGDSALYFCASTLRGLGTDTQYFGPGTRLTVL.

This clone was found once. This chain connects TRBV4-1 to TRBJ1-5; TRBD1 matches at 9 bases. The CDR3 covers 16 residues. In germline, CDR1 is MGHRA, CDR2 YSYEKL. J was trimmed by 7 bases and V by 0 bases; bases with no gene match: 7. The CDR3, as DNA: TGCGCCAGCAGCCAAGATTGGGGACAGGGATGGCAGCCCCAGCATTTT. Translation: CASSQDWGQGWQPQHF.

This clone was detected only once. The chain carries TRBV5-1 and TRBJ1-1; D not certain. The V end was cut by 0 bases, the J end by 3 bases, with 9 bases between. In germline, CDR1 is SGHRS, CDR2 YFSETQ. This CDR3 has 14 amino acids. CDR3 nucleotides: TGCGCCAGCAGCTTGGGGGCGTCGGACACTGAAGCTTTCTTT. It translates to CASSLGASDTEAFF.

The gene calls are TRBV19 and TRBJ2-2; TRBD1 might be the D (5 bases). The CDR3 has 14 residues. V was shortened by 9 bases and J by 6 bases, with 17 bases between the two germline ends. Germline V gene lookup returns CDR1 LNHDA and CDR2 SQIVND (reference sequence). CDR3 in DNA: TGTGCCAGCCACAATCAGGGATTCGCCGGGGAGCTGTTTTTT. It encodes CASHNQGFAGELFF.

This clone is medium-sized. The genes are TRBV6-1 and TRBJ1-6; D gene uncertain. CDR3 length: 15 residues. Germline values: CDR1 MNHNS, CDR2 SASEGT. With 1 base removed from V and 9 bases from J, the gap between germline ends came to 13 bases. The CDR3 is CASSEGGMGGSPLHF. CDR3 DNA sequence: TGTGCCAGCAGTGAAGGAGGGATGGGAGGTTCACCCCTCCACTTT.

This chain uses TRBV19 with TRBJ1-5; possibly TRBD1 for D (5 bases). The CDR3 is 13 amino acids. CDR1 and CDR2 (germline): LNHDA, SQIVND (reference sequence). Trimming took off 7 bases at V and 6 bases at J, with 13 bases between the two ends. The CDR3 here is CASTRTGGQPQHF. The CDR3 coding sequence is TGTGCCAGTACCCGGACTGGGGGTCAGCCCCAGCATTTT. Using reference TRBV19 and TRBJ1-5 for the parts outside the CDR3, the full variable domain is DGGITQSPKYLFRKEGQNVTLSCEQNLNHDAMYWYRQDPGQGLRLIYYSQIVNDFQKGDIAEGYSVSREKKESFPLTVTSAQKNPTAFYLCASTRTGGQPQHFGDGTRLSIL.

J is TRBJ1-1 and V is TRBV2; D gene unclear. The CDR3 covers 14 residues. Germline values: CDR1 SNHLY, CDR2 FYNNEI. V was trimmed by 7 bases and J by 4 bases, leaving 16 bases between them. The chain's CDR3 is CASTRRGVGTEAFF. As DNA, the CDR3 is TGTGCCAGCACCCGACGCGGGGTGGGCACTGAAGCTTTCTTT.

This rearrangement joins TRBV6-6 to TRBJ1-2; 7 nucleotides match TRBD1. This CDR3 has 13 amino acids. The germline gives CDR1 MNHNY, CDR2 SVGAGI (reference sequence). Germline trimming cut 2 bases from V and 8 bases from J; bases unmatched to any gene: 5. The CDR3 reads CASSYGTGVGYTF. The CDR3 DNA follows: TGTGCCAGCAGTTACGGTACAGGGGTAGGCTACACCTTC.

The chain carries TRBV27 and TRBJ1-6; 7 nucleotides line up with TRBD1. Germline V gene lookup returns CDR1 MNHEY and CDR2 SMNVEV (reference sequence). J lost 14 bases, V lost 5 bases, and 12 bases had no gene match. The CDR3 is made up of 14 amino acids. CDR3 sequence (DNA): TGTGCCAGCAGTCCGAGAGGGGGCCCCTCGACCCTCCACTTT. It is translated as CASSPRGGPSTLHF.

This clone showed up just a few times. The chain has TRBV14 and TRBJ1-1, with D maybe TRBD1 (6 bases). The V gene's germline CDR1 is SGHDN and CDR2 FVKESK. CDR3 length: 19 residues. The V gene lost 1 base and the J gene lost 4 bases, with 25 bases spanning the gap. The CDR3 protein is CASSQGLRGSTAGGTEAFF. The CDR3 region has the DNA TGTGCCAGCAGCCAAGGTCTCAGGGGTTCGACCGCGGGGGGCACTGAAGCTTTCTTT.

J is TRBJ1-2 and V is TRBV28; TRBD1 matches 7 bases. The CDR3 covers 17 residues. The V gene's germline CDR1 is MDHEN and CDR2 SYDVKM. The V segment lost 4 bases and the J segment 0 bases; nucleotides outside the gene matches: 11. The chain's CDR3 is CASSYGTVMGANYGYTF. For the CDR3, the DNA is TGTGCCAGCAGTTACGGGACAGTAATGGGGGCTAACTATGGCTACACCTTC.

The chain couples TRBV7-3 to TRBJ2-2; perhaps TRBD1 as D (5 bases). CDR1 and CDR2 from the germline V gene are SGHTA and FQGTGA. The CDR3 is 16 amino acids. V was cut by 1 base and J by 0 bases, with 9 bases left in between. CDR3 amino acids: CASSLKPTANTGELFF. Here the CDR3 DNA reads TGTGCCAGCAGCTTAAAACCGACAGCGAACACCGGGGAGCTGTTTTTT.

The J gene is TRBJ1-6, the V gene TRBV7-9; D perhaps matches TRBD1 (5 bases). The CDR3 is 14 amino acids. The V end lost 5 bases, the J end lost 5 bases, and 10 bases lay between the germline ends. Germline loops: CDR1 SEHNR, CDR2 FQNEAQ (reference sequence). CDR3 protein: CASSPDSNNSPLHF. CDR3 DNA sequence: TGTGCCAGCAGCCCCGACAGCAATAATTCACCCCTCCACTTT.

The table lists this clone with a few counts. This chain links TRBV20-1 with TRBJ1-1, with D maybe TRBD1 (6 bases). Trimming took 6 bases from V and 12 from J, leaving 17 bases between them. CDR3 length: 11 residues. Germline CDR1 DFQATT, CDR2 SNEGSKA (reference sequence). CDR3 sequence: CSAPRGQETFF. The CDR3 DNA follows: TGCAGTGCCCCCAGGGGTCAGGAGACTTTCTTT.

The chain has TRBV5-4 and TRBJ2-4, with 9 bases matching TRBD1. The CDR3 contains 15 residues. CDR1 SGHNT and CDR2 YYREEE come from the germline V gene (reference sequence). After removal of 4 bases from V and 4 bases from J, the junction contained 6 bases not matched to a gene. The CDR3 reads CASSLPGTGKNIQYF. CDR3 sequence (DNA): TGTGCCAGCAGCCTCCCCGGGACAGGGAAAAACATTCAGTACTTC.

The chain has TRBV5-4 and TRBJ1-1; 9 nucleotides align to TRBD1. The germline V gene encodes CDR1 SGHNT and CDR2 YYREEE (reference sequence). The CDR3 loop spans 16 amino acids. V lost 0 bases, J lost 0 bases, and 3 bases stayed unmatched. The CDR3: CASSLEQGALNTEAFF. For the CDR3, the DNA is TGTGCCAGCAGCTTGGAACAGGGGGCTCTGAACACTGAAGCTTTCTTT. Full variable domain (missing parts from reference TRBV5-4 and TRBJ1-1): ETGVTQSPTHLIKTRGQQVTLRCSSQSGHNTVSWYQQALGQGPQFIFQYYREEENGRGNFPPRFSGLQFPNYSSELNVNALELDDSALYLCASSLEQGALNTEAFFGQGTRLTVV.

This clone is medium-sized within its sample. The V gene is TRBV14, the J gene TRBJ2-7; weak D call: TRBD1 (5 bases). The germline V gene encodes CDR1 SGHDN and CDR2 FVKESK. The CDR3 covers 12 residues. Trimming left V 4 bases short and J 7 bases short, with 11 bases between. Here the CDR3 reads CASSPWGEEQYF. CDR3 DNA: TGTGCCAGCAGCCCCTGGGGCGAGGAGCAGTACTTC.

CDR3 protein: CASKGGVPTDEQYF. CDR3 nucleotide sequence: TGTGCCTCCAAGGGGGGGGTCCCGACGGACGAGCAGTACTTC. The chain employs TRBV6-5 and TRBJ2-7, with D possibly matching TRBD2 (7 bases). The V end lost 11 bases, the J end lost 5 bases, and 22 bases lay between the germline ends. The CDR3 totals 14 residues. Germline V gene sequence: CDR1 MNHEY, CDR2 SVGAGI.

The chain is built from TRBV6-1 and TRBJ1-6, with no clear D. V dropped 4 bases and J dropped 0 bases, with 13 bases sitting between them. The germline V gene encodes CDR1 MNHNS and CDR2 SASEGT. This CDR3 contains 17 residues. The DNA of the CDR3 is TGTGCCAGCAGTGTTGGAACAGCGAGCTCCTATAATTCACCCCTCCACTTT. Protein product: CASSVGTASSYNSPLHF.

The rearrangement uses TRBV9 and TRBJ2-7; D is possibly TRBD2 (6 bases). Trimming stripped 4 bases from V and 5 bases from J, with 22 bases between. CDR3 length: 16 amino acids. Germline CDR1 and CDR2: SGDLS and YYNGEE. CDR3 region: CASSFQGEAAGHEQYF. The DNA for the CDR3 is TGTGCCAGCAGCTTCCAAGGGGAGGCCGCTGGCCACGAGCAGTACTTC.

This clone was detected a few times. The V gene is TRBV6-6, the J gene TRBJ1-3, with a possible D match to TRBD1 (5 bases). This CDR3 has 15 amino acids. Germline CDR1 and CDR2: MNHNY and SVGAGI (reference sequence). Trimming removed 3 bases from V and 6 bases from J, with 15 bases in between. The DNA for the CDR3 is TGTGCCAGCAGTTATCATGCGAGGGGAGCAAACACCATATATTTT. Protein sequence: CASSYHARGANTIYF.

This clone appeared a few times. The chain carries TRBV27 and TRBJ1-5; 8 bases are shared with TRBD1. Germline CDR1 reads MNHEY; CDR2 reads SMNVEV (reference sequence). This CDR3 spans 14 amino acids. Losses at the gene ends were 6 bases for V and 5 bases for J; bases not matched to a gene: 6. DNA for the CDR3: TGTGCCAGCAGGGGACAGGCTTCCTATCAGCCCCAGCATTTT. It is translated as CASRGQASYQPQHF.

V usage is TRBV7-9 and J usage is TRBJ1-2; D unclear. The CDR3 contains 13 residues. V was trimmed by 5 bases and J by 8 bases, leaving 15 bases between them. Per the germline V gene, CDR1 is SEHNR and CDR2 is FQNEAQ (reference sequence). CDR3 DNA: TGTGCCAGCAGCCCGGATGGTGGCTACGGCTACACCTTC. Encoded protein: CASSPDGGYGYTF. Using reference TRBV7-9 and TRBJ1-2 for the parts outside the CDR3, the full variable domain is DTGVSQNPRHKITKRGQNVTFRCDPISEHNRLYWYRQTLGQGPEFLTYFQNEAQLEKSRLLSDRFSAERPKGSFSTLEIQRTEQGDSAMYLCASSPDGGYGYTFGSGTRLTVV.

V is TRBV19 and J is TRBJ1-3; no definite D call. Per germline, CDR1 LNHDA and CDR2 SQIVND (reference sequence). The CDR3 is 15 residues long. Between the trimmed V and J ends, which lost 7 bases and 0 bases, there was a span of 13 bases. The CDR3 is CASILDPSSGNTIYF. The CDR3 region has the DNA TGTGCCAGTATCCTGGACCCGAGCTCTGGAAACACCATATATTTT.

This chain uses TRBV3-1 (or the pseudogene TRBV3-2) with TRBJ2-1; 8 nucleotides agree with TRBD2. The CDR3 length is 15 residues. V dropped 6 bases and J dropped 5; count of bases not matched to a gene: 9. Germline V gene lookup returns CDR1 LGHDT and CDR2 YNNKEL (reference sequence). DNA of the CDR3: TGTGCCAGCAGTCAGCGGGCGGGGGGTGACAATGAGCAGTTCTTC. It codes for CASSQRAGGDNEQFF.

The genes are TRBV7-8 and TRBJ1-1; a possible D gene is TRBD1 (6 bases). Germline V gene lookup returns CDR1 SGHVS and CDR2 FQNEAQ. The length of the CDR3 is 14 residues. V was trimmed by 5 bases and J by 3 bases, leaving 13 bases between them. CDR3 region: CASSLGTTDTEAFF. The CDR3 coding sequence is TGTGCCAGCAGCCTCGGGACAACGGACACTGAAGCTTTCTTT. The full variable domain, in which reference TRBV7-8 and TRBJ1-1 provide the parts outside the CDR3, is GAGVSQSPRYKVAKRGQDVALRCDPISGHVSLFWYQQALGQGPEFLTYFQNEAQLDKSGLPSDRFFAERPEGSVSTLKIQRTQQEDSAVYLCASSLGTTDTEAFFGQGTRLTVV.

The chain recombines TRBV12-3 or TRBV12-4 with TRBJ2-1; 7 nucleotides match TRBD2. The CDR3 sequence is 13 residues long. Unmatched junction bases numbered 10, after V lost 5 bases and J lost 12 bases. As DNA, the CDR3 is TGTGCCAGCAGTCTCTCAGCGGGGTATATGCAGTTCTTC. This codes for CASSLSAGYMQFF.

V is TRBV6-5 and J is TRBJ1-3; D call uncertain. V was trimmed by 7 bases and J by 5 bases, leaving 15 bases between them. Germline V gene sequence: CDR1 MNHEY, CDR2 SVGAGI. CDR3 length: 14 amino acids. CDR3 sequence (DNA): TGTGCCAGCACCCCAGAGTCAGGTCGAAACACCATATATTTT. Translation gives CASTPESGRNTIYF.

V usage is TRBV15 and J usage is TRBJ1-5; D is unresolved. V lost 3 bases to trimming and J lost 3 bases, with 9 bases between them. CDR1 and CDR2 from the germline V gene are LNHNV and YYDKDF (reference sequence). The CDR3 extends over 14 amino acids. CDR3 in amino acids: CATSSGELNQPQHF. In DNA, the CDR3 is TGTGCCACCAGCAGCGGCGAGCTCAATCAGCCCCAGCATTTT.